The 30 T cell receptor beta chains below were found in one sample sequenced in a study of blood T cell repertoires in COVID-19. Produced via immunoSEQ multiplex PCR; TCRdb's table is partial and in-frame only. The sample includes some 390,000 clones, roughly 91% of them seen just once. Sequencing used PBMCs or T cells enriched from blood (not recorded which). These receptors were obtained from a woman in her thirties who had recovered from COVID-19.

This sequence joins TRBV18 and TRBJ1-3; D is ambiguous. The CDR3 has 15 residues. CDR1 and CDR2 (germline): KGHSH, LQKENI. V was shortened by 1 base and J by 2 bases, with 9 bases between the two germline ends. CDR3 coding DNA: TGTGCCAGCTCACCACGACGGGAGGCTGGAAACACCATATATTTT. Translating gives CASSPRREAGNTIYF.

Here the CDR3 reads CATMTMAVNTGELFF. The CDR3 coding sequence is TGTGCCACCATGACTATGGCGGTGAACACCGGGGAGCTGTTTTTT. This rearrangement joins TRBV5-4 to TRBJ2-2; possible D gene TRBD2, 5 bases. The CDR3 is 15 residues long. Germline V gene data show CDR1 as SGHNT and CDR2 as YYREEE (reference sequence). Between the trimmed V and J ends, which lost 9 bases and 1 base, there was a span of 16 bases.

The chain carries TRBV19 and TRBJ1-1; D is possibly TRBD1 (6 bases). The V gene's germline CDR1 is LNHDA and CDR2 SQIVND (reference sequence). Deletions cut 7 bases from V and 0 bases from J, with 9 bases between. The CDR3 consists of 13 residues. CDR3 sequence (DNA): TGTGCCAGTAATCACAGGGTGAACACTGAAGCTTTCTTT. Protein product: CASNHRVNTEAFF.

The chain joins TRBV24-1 to TRBJ2-1; 7 bases are a match to TRBD2. V shed 3 bases and J 8 bases; nucleotides not matched to a gene: 6. The CDR3 covers 14 residues. CDR1 and CDR2 from the germline V gene are KGHDR and SFDVKD. The CDR3 DNA sequence: TGTGCCACCAGTGATCCACGACTAGCACATGAGCAGTTCTTC. It yields the protein CATSDPRLAHEQFF.

The genes are TRBV9 and TRBJ2-1, with D possibly matching TRBD2 (7 bases). Between the trimmed V and J ends, which lost 3 bases and 4 bases, there was a span of 29 bases. This CDR3 is 20 amino acids long. The germline gives CDR1 SGDLS, CDR2 YYNGEE. CDR3 sequence: CASSERGGGTVGVVYNEQFF. The CDR3 region has the DNA TGTGCCAGCAGCGAAAGGGGAGGGGGAACGGTGGGCGTGGTGTACAATGAGCAGTTCTTC.

The rearrangement uses TRBV2 and TRBJ2-1; D perhaps matches TRBD2 (6 bases). V was shortened by 8 bases and J by 4 bases, with 9 bases between the two germline ends. CDR1 is SNHLY and CDR2 is FYNNEI in the germline V gene. The CDR3 totals 12 residues. CDR3 in DNA: TGTGCCAGCGGCGGGGAGTACAATGAGCAGTTCTTC. As protein: CASGGEYNEQFF.

This clone was counted between two and nine times. The chain uses TRBV29-1 and TRBJ1-2; D is possibly TRBD1 (5 bases). The germline V gene has CDR1 SQVTM and CDR2 ANQGSEA. The CDR3 spans 13 residues. V was pared by 7 bases and J by 1 base, with 13 bases between. CDR3 in amino acids: CSAKPGDNYGYTF. For the CDR3, the DNA is TGCAGCGCAAAGCCGGGGGATAACTATGGCTACACCTTC.

The V gene is TRBV12-5, the J gene TRBJ2-1; possible D gene TRBD2, 7 bases. Trimming shortened V by 6 bases and J by 10 bases, and 22 bases separated the two germline ends. This CDR3 spans 15 amino acids. Per the germline V gene, CDR1 is LGHNT and CDR2 is FRNRAP. CDR3 in DNA: TGTGCTAGTGGATCCTCCAGGCGGGAGAGGGGGGAGCAGTTCTTC. Protein product: CASGSSRRERGEQFF.

The J gene is TRBJ1-1, the V gene TRBV7-8; D may be TRBD1 (6 bases). The length of the CDR3 is 14 residues. V gave up 2 bases and J gave up 2 bases, with 9 bases separating them. Germline CDR1 is SGHVS and CDR2 is FQNEAQ. CDR3 nucleotide sequence: TGTGCCAGCAGCTTAAGGGGGTCTAACACTGAAGCTTTCTTT. Residues: CASSLRGSNTEAFF.

The chain joins TRBV3-1 (or the pseudogene TRBV3-2) to TRBJ1-1, with D hard to call. Germline assignment: CDR1 LGHDT and CDR2 YNNKEL (reference sequence). The CDR3 totals 13 residues. Trimming took 1 base from V and 1 from J, leaving 4 bases between them. The CDR3 DNA is TGTGCCAGCAGCCAAGCCAGGAACACTGAAGCTTTCTTT. The encoded protein is CASSQARNTEAFF.

V gene TRBV11-2 combines with J gene TRBJ1-1, with TRBD1 matching 7 bases. Per the germline V gene, CDR1 is SGHAT and CDR2 is FQNNGV. CDR3 length: 17 residues. Trimming took 4 bases from V and 0 from J; bases not matched to a gene: 11. The CDR3 bases are TGTGCCAGCAGCTCCCGGCGAGGGACAGCATTGAACACTGAAGCTTTCTTT. Translated, it gives CASSSRRGTALNTEAFF.

The V and J genes are TRBV7-9 and TRBJ2-1; D gene uncertain. The CDR3 contains 18 residues. CDR1 and CDR2 (germline): SEHNR, FQNEAQ (reference sequence). Trimming cost V 5 bases and J 6 bases, with 26 bases left between them. CDR3 nucleotides: TGTGCCAGCAGCACGTGGCGAGTAGTTGCTACTACCTCCAATGAGCAGTTCTTC. This codes for CASSTWRVVATTSNEQFF.

V and J are TRBV30 and TRBJ1-4, with 9 bases lining up with TRBD1. V lost 2 bases, J lost 7 bases, and 5 bases stayed unmatched. The CDR3 is made up of 14 amino acids. Germline V gene sequence: CDR1 GTSNPN, CDR2 SVGIG (reference sequence). The CDR3 DNA reads as TGTGCCTGGAGTACGGGGACAGGGACTGAAAAACTGTTTTTT. Translating gives CAWSTGTGTEKLFF.

The genes are TRBV30 and TRBJ1-1, with a tentative D call TRBD1 (5 bases). The germline gives CDR1 GTSNPN, CDR2 SVGIG (reference sequence). V lost 4 bases and J 6 bases, leaving 27 bases between the germline ends. CDR3 length: 17 residues. CDR3 DNA sequence: TGTGCCTGGACCAAACGGGGGGGTTCTAAAGCGAGGTCTGAAGCTTTCTTT. It is translated as CAWTKRGGSKARSEAFF.

The V gene is TRBV5-1, the J gene TRBJ2-7; 11 nucleotides match TRBD2. V lost 1 base to trimming and J lost 7 bases; unmatched junction nucleotides: 4. This CDR3 has 14 amino acids. Looked up from germline, CDR1 is SGHRS and CDR2 is YFSETQ. CDR3 amino acids: CASSLRLAGREQYF. The CDR3 DNA reads TGCGCCAGCAGCTTGAGACTAGCGGGGCGAGAGCAGTACTTC. Full variable domain (missing parts from reference TRBV5-1 and TRBJ2-7): KAGVTQTPRYLIKTRGQQVTLSCSPISGHRSVSWYQQTPGQGLQFLFEYFSETQRNKGNFPGRFSGRQFSNSRSEMNVSTLELGDSALYLCASSLRLAGREQYFGPGTRLTVT.

The V and J genes are TRBV5-1 and TRBJ1-5, with 7 positions matching TRBD1. The length of the CDR3 is 15 residues. Looked up from germline, CDR1 is SGHRS and CDR2 is YFSETQ. Trimming took 5 bases from V and 1 from J; bases not matched to a gene: 6. The CDR3 nucleotides are TGCGCCAGCAGGTTCTACAGGGGAAGCAATCAGCCCCAGCATTTT. This translates into CASRFYRGSNQPQHF.

This clone has a single count. The chain has TRBV9 and TRBJ1-3; possible D gene TRBD1, 5 bases. This CDR3 spans 15 amino acids. The ends were cut back, 0 bases at V and 2 bases at J, with 9 bases in the middle. Germline V gene sequence: CDR1 SGDLS, CDR2 YYNGEE. The CDR3 coding sequence is TGTGCCAGCAGCGTAGTTGCGGGGGCTGGAAACACCATATATTTT. The encoded protein is CASSVVAGAGNTIYF.

This chain uses TRBV6-5 with TRBJ2-1; the match to TRBD2 covers 10 bases. CDR3 length: 15 amino acids. V lost 6 bases, J lost 7 bases, and 9 bases stayed unmatched. From germline, CDR1 is MNHEY and CDR2 SVGAGI. The CDR3 protein is CASSRAGGPRNEQFF. CDR3 bases: TGTGCCAGCAGCAGAGCGGGGGGGCCGAGGAATGAGCAGTTCTTC.

This sequence joins TRBV18 and TRBJ2-1, with D maybe TRBD2 (6 bases). Trimming pared 2 bases from V and 8 bases from J, leaving 13 bases between. The germline gives CDR1 KGHSH, CDR2 LQKENI. The CDR3 has 14 amino acids. CDR3 sequence reads: CASSPILASDEQFF. CDR3 DNA sequence: TGTGCCAGCTCACCAATCCTAGCGAGTGATGAGCAGTTCTTC. Drawing the rest from reference TRBV18 and TRBJ2-1, the complete variable domain is NAGVMQNPRHLVRRRGQEARLRCSPMKGHSHVYWYRQLPEEGLKFMVYLQKENIIDESGMPKERFSAEFPKEGPSILRIQQVVRGDSAAYFCASSPILASDEQFFGPGTRLTVL.

The chain joins TRBV5-6 to TRBJ2-1, with 7 bases fitting TRBD1. The germline V gene has CDR1 SGHDT and CDR2 YYEEEE. The CDR3 length is 15 residues. Trimming cost V 3 bases and J 8 bases; bases outside gene matches: 11. CDR3: CASSYYGTEEDEQFF. In DNA form, the CDR3 reads TGTGCCAGCAGCTACTACGGGACAGAAGAGGATGAGCAGTTCTTC. The full variable domain, with the rest looked up from reference TRBV5-6 and TRBJ2-1, is DAGVTQSPTHLIKTRGQQVTLRCSPKSGHDTVSWYQQALGQGPQFIFQYYEEEERQRGNFPDRFSGHQFPNYSSELNVNALLLGDSALYLCASSYYGTEEDEQFFGPGTRLTVL.

The chain joins TRBV28 to TRBJ2-1; TRBD1 aligns across 8 bases. Germline CDR1 and CDR2: MDHEN and SYDVKM. The CDR3 is 13 residues long. The V gene end was trimmed by 7 bases and the J gene end by 8 bases; junction bases not matched to a gene: 7. As DNA, the CDR3 is TGTGCCAGCACCCTGGACAGGGTCCATGAGCAGTTCTTC. Amino acids: CASTLDRVHEQFF.

CDR3 sequence (DNA): TGCGCCAGCAGCCGCGGACTAGCTCCGAGCTCCTACGAGCAGTACTTC. This sequence encodes CASSRGLAPSSYEQYF. J is TRBJ2-7 and V is TRBV5-1, with 8 bases fitting TRBD2. This CDR3 has 16 residues. The germline V gene has CDR1 SGHRS and CDR2 YFSETQ. The ends lost 4 bases at V and 0 bases at J; junction bases unmatched: 9.

This chain joins TRBV6-2 or TRBV6-3 and TRBJ1-6; TRBD1 is a possible D gene (6 bases). V lost 0 bases and J 0 bases, leaving 12 bases between the germline ends. The CDR3 length is 18 residues. Germline assignment: CDR1 MNHEY and CDR2 SVGEGT. CDR3 DNA: TGTGCCAGCAGTTACTCTCGGACAGCGCGCTCCTATAATTCACCCCTCCACTTT. It specifies CASSYSRTARSYNSPLHF.

The chain combines TRBV6-5 with TRBJ1-2; maybe TRBD1 (6 bases). CDR1 is MNHEY, CDR2 SVGAGI, per germline. The CDR3 covers 14 residues. V lost 0 bases to trimming and J lost 10 bases, with 15 bases between them. The CDR3 sequence is CASSYSKTGLVYTF. CDR3 nucleotide sequence: TGTGCCAGCAGTTACTCCAAGACAGGTTTAGTCTACACCTTC.

The chain recombines TRBV30 with TRBJ2-3, with a possible D match to TRBD2 (6 bases). The germline V and J ends were trimmed by 3 bases and 0 bases, with 13 bases remaining between them. This CDR3 region has 15 residues. Germline values: CDR1 GTSNPN, CDR2 SVGIG (reference sequence). The CDR3 DNA sequence: TGTGCCTGGAGCCCGGGGGTAATTAGCACAGATACGCAGTATTTT. Encoded protein: CAWSPGVISTDTQYF.

The chain is built from TRBV27 and TRBJ1-1, with D perhaps matching TRBD1 (5 bases). Germline lookup yields CDR1 MNHEY and CDR2 SMNVEV (reference sequence). This CDR3 region has 13 residues. The V end lost 3 bases, the J end lost 7 bases, and 12 bases lay between the germline ends. CDR3 residues: CASSFSVGGEAFF. The CDR3 DNA reads TGTGCCAGCAGTTTTTCGGTCGGGGGTGAAGCTTTCTTT.

This rearrangement joins TRBV7-9 to TRBJ2-7, with D possibly TRBD2 on 6 matching bases. Germline V gives CDR1 SEHNR, CDR2 FQNEAQ (reference sequence). This CDR3 comprises 15 residues. The V end was cut by 1 base, the J end by 2 bases, with 12 bases between. The CDR3 DNA sequence: TGTGCCAGCAGCTTAGAGGGGCGGAGGGCCTACGAGCAGTACTTC. It is translated as CASSLEGRRAYEQYF.

The chain uses TRBV9 and TRBJ2-3; TRBD2 is a possible D gene (6 bases). The V and J ends lost 4 bases and 2 bases respectively, with 14 bases between them. CDR3 size: 15 residues. CDR1 is SGDLS, CDR2 YYNGEE, per germline. The DNA of the CDR3 is TGTGCCAGCAGCTGGAAAGGGGACTCCACAGATACGCAGTATTTT. Protein sequence: CASSWKGDSTDTQYF.

The V gene is TRBV29-1, the J gene TRBJ2-1; D possibly corresponds to TRBD2 (5 bases). Germline V gene lookup returns CDR1 SQVTM and CDR2 ANQGSEA. The length of the CDR3 is 12 residues. V was shortened by 6 bases and J by 6 bases, with 12 bases between the two germline ends. The CDR3 bases are TGCAGCGTCGACCTAGCAGGCAATGAGCAGTTCTTC. Translated, it gives CSVDLAGNEQFF.

V usage is TRBV24-1 and J usage is TRBJ2-1; TRBD1 aligns across 9 bases. With V trimmed by 4 bases and J by 7 bases, 16 bases remained unmatched. This CDR3 is 18 amino acids long. CDR1 KGHDR and CDR2 SFDVKD come from the germline V gene. CDR3 amino acids: CATSDAQGGQGDGNEQFF. CDR3 sequence (DNA): TGTGCCACCAGTGACGCCCAAGGGGGACAGGGAGACGGGAATGAGCAGTTCTTC.